Each of the 11 T cell receptor beta chains below was sequenced from the same sample in a study of blood T cell repertoires in COVID-19 (TCRdb year 2020). The library was built by means of the immunoSEQ multiplex PCR assay. TCRdb took this table from immuneACCESS and kept in-frame rearrangements with V and J called. Such tables lack part of the clones; where checked against another copy, unresolved V genes explain under half of the gap, and the rest is unexplained. The sample includes under 350,000 clones, with roughly 85% observed a single time. The top ten clones comprise approximately 4% of the sample. Input material: PBMCs or T cells enriched from blood (not recorded which). The receptor source for this set is a woman in her thirties or forties with acute COVID-19.

This rearrangement joins TRBV5-4 to TRBJ1-4, with TRBD1 identical over 8 bases. Germline V CDR1 and CDR2: SGHNT, YYREEE (reference sequence). The CDR3 sequence is 14 residues long. The V segment lost 4 bases and the J segment 3 bases; nucleotides outside the gene matches: 2. The CDR3 DNA reads as TGTGCCAGCAGCCAACAGGGGGCTAATGAAAAACTGTTTTTT. It translates to CASSQQGANEKLFF.

The CDR3 DNA reads TGTGCCAGTAGTAAAAAGACAGGGGGCGTTTCTGAAGCTTTCTTT. It yields the protein CASSKKTGGVSEAFF. This chain joins TRBV19 and TRBJ1-1; 10 nucleotides agree with TRBD1. V lost 4 bases to trimming and J lost 6 bases; unmatched junction nucleotides: 8. Germline V gives CDR1 LNHDA, CDR2 SQIVND (reference sequence). The CDR3 contains 15 residues. The whole variable domain, remainder taken from reference TRBV19 and TRBJ1-1, is DGGITQSPKYLFRKEGQNVTLSCEQNLNHDAMYWYRQDPGQGLRLIYYSQIVNDFQKGDIAEGYSVSREKKESFPLTVTSAQKNPTAFYLCASSKKTGGVSEAFFGQGTRLTVV.

The chain uses TRBV13 and TRBJ1-2; D remains unclear. The V gene's germline CDR1 is PRHDT and CDR2 FYEKMQ (reference sequence). CDR3 size: 13 residues. V lost 4 bases to trimming and J lost 2 bases, with 8 bases between them. The CDR3 nucleotides are TGTGCCAGCAGCTCGGAACAGAACTATGGCTACACCTTC. Amino acid sequence: CASSSEQNYGYTF. The full variable domain, with the rest looked up from reference TRBV13 and TRBJ1-2, is AAGVIQSPRHLIKEKRETATLKCYPIPRHDTVYWYQQGPGQDPQFLISFYEKMQSDKGSIPDRFSAQQFSDYHSELNMSSLELGDSALYFCASSSEQNYGYTFGSGTRLTVV.

V gene TRBV2 combines with J gene TRBJ2-5, with D possibly matching TRBD1 (6 bases). Per the germline V gene, CDR1 is SNHLY and CDR2 is FYNNEI. Between the trimmed V and J ends, which lost 5 bases and 0 bases, there was a span of 13 bases. The CDR3 is 15 amino acids. CDR3: CASSPGQNHQETQYF. CDR3 sequence (DNA): TGTGCCAGCAGTCCCGGACAGAATCACCAAGAGACCCAGTACTTC.

The V gene is TRBV21-1, the J gene TRBJ1-2. TRBV21-1 constitutes a pseudogene. This CDR3 contains 13 residues. In DNA, the CDR3 is TGTGCCAGCAGCAAGGGACTCCTAGACGCCCACACCTTC. Translation gives CASSKGLLDAHTF.

V and J are TRBV20-1 and TRBJ2-1; unclear D gene. Germline assignment: CDR1 DFQATT and CDR2 SNEGSKA (reference sequence). Trimming pared 3 bases from V and 6 bases from J, leaving 15 bases between. This CDR3 is built from 14 residues. Here the CDR3 reads CSASFGSTTNEQFF. The CDR3 coding sequence is TGCAGTGCTAGTTTCGGTAGTACCACCAATGAGCAGTTCTTC.

The rearrangement uses TRBV6-6 and TRBJ2-7, with TRBD1 matching over 10 bases. The CDR3 is 14 amino acids. In germline, CDR1 is MNHNY, CDR2 SVGAGI (reference sequence). V shed 7 bases, J shed 2 bases, and the junction held 5 bases outside the gene matches. The CDR3 DNA is TGTGCCAGCACCGGACAGGGGGTACCCTACGAGCAGTACTTC. This codes for CASTGQGVPYEQYF.

The chain couples TRBV5-1 to TRBJ1-3; TRBD1 aligns across 7 bases. Germline CDR1 reads SGHRS; CDR2 reads YFSETQ. Trimming took 8 bases from V and 1 from J; bases not matched to a gene: 6. This CDR3 comprises 14 residues. The CDR3 region is CASTAGGSGNTIYF. The CDR3 bases are TGCGCCAGTACGGCAGGGGGATCTGGAAACACCATATATTTT. Based on the CDR3 plus reference TRBV5-1 and TRBJ1-3, the full variable domain is KAGVTQTPRYLIKTRGQQVTLSCSPISGHRSVSWYQQTPGQGLQFLFEYFSETQRNKGNFPGRFSGRQFSNSRSEMNVSTLELGDSALYLCASTAGGSGNTIYFGEGSWLTVV.

The chain couples TRBV3-1 (or the pseudogene TRBV3-2) to TRBJ1-1; D is uncertain. CDR1 is LGHDT and CDR2 is YNNKEL in the germline V gene (reference sequence). V was shortened by 5 bases and J by 4 bases, with 11 bases between the two germline ends. The CDR3 runs to 13 residues. The DNA for the CDR3 is TGTGCCAGCAGCTCTCTATCCGGCACTGAAGCTTTCTTT. As protein: CASSSLSGTEAFF.

DNA of the CDR3: TGTGCCAGCAGTTACTCCGGACTAGCGGGAAGGAACGAGCAGTACTTC. Its protein is CASSYSGLAGRNEQYF. The rearrangement joins TRBV6-5 to TRBJ2-7; 12 bases are shared with TRBD2. There are 16 residues in the CDR3. V was clipped by 0 bases and J by 5 bases; unmatched bases: 5. CDR1 MNHEY and CDR2 SVGAGI come from the germline V gene.

The CDR3 here is CASSPGLAGAGETQYF. CDR3 bases: TGTGCCAGCTCACCCGGACTAGCGGGAGCGGGGGAGACCCAGTACTTC. V usage is TRBV18 and J usage is TRBJ2-5, with 13 bases lining up with TRBD2. The V gene end was trimmed by 3 bases and the J gene end by 5 bases; junction bases not matched to a gene: 6. This CDR3 is 16 amino acids long. Germline loops: CDR1 KGHSH, CDR2 LQKENI.